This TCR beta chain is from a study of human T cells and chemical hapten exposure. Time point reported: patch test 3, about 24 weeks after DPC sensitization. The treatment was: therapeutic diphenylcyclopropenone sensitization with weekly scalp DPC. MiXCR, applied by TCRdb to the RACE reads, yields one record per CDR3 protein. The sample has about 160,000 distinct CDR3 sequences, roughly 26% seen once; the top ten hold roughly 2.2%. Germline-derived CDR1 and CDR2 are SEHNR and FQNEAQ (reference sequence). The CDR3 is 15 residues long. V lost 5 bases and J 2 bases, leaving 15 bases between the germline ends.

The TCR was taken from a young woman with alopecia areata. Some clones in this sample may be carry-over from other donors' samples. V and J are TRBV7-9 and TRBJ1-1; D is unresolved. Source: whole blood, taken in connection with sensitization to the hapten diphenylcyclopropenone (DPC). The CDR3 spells CASSPPHVGNTEAFF. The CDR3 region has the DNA TGTGCCAGCAGCCCACCCCACGTGGGTAACACTGAAGCTTTCTTT. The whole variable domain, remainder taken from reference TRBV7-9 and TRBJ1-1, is DTGVSQNPRHKITKRGQNVTFRCDPISEHNRLYWYRQTLGQGPEFLTYFQNEAQLEKSRLLSDRFSAERPKGSFSTLEIQRTEQGDSAMYLCASSPPHVGNTEAFFGQGTRLTVV.